This is a list of T cell receptor beta chains from one sample in a study of blood T cell repertoires in COVID-19. This table comes from immunoSEQ multiplex PCR, and its TCRdb copy is limited to in-frame clones, with some not included. The sample has 30,000 to 40,000 clones; around 86% are singletons. The source material was peripheral blood. The receptors come from a man older than 75 with active COVID-19. CDR3s leave out the opening cysteine and the closing phenylalanine or tryptophan.

CDR3 protein | J gene | V gene
ASSARGETQY | TRBJ2-5 | TRBV25-1
ASSEFYGSGILGETQY | TRBJ2-5 | TRBV2
ASSQSRGSEAF | TRBJ1-1 | TRBV7-9
ASSLDTYITNTGELF | TRBJ2-2 | TRBV7-6
ARGGTSGRTDTQY | TRBJ2-3 | TRBV3-1/TRBV3-2
SVVTRGYGYT | TRBJ1-2 | TRBV29-1
ASSEQVSRGEQF | TRBJ2-1 | TRBV10-1
ASSQDHTSWETQY | TRBJ2-5 | TRBV4-3
ASSGLGTVHTDTQY | TRBJ2-3 | TRBV28
ASSPGLQETQY | TRBJ2-5 | TRBV7-2
ASSHPGTANTEAF | TRBJ1-1 | TRBV4-3
ASSFKFEAF | TRBJ1-1 | TRBV28
ASSFRQGGSEAF | TRBJ1-1 | TRBV11-2
ASSQDLAGGNTGELF | TRBJ2-2 | TRBV4-3
ASSLTDRRNSPLH | TRBJ1-6 | TRBV6-5
ATSMDRPPNEKLF | TRBJ1-4 | TRBV15
ASSSKVGRVTDTQY | TRBJ2-3 | TRBV27
AISDQGLVGTEAF | TRBJ1-1 | TRBV10-3
ASRITGTGYEKLF | TRBJ1-4 | TRBV27
ASSESPGLASDTQY | TRBJ2-3 | TRBV10-1
ASSFSFNTEAF | TRBJ1-1 | TRBV5-1
ASSLLQGGPGNQPQH | TRBJ1-5 | TRBV28
ATSKDRVTGELF | TRBJ2-2 | TRBV15
ASSPRASGRATDTQY | TRBJ2-3 | TRBV9
ASSPQAHYGYT | TRBJ1-2 | TRBV6-5
ASSPQLTGTDTQY | TRBJ2-3 | TRBV7-2
AIRPDRNTEAF | TRBJ1-1 | TRBV10-3
ATSDFPITGELF | TRBJ2-2 | TRBV24-1
AISGGTGGTEPQH | TRBJ1-5 | TRBV10-3
ASSLLTDTQY | TRBJ2-3 | TRBV28
ASSLAGSGRWNEQF | TRBJ2-1 | TRBV7-2
ATSPAGGPVEQF | TRBJ2-1 | TRBV15
ASSRGLAVDTQY | TRBJ2-3 | TRBV6-5
ASSSGLAGGTYEQY | TRBJ2-7 | TRBV11-2
SAITNEQF | TRBJ2-1 | TRBV29-1
ASSMQAGGRYEQY | TRBJ2-7 | TRBV19
ASSQGTSRRF | TRBJ2-1 | TRBV3-1/TRBV3-2
ATTRTGPGANVLT | TRBJ2-6 | TRBV24-1
ASSASADTQY | TRBJ2-3 | TRBV5-1
ASSSNTGNQPQH | TRBJ1-5 | TRBV7-9
ASSFEDSLPQH | TRBJ1-5 | TRBV7-2
AWTSSVRRELF | TRBJ2-2 | TRBV30
ATSDFPSTGAADTQY | TRBJ2-3 | TRBV24-1
ASSFPGLAAPHSTDTQY | TRBJ2-3 | TRBV9
AWSDGGASYEQY | TRBJ2-7 | TRBV30
ASNLFLISGSEQF | TRBJ2-1 | TRBV7-9
ASAPGQGTAVWYEQY | TRBJ2-7 | TRBV7-9
ASSLVDSGEQY | TRBJ2-7 | TRBV7-2
AWSIREKLF | TRBJ1-4 | TRBV30
ASSQELPDRFSGANVLT | TRBJ2-6 | TRBV4-3
ASSLVTGEETQY | TRBJ2-5 | TRBV7-2